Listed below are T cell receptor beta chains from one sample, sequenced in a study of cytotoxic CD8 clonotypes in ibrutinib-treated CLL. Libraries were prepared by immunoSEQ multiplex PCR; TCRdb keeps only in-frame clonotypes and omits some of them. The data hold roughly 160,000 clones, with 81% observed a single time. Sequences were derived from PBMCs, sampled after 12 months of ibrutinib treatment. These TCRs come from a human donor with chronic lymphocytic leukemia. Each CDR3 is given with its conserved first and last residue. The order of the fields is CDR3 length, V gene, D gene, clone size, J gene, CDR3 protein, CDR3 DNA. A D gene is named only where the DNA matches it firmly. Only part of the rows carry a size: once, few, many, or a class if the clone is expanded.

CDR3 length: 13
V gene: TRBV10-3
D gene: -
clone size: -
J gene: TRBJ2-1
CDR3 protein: CAISESRDIGQFF
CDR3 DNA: TGTGCCATCAGTGAGTCGAGGGACATAGGGCAGTTCTTC

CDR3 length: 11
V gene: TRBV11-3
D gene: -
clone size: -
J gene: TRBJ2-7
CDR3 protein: CASSLGSEQYF
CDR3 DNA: TGTGCCAGCAGCTTAGGGAGCGAGCAGTACTTC

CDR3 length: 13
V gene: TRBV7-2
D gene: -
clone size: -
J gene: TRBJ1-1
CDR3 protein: CASSLGMNTEAFF
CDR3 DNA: TGTGCCAGCAGCTTAGGGATGAACACTGAAGCTTTCTTT

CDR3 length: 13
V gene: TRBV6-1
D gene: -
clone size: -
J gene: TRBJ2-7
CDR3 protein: CASSGTGPYEQYF
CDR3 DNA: TGTGCCAGCAGTGGGACTGGGCCTTACGAGCAGTACTTC

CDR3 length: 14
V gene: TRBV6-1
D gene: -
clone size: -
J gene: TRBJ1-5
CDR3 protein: CASIGTQGNQPQHF
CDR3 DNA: TGTGCCAGCATAGGCACGCAGGGCAATCAGCCCCAGCATTTT

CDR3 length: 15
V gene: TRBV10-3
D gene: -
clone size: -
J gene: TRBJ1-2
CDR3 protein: CAISESLEVIGGYTF
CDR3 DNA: TGTGCCATCAGTGAGTCATTAGAAGTGATAGGTGGCTACACCTTC

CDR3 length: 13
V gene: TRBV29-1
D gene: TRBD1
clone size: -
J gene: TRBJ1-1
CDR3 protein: CSGPGQQNTEAFF
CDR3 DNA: TGCAGCGGACCGGGACAGCAGAACACTGAAGCTTTCTTT

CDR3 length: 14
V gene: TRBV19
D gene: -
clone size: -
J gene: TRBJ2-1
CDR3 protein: CASSITGSPNEQFF
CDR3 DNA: TGTGCCAGTAGTATTACAGGGTCTCCCAATGAGCAGTTCTTC

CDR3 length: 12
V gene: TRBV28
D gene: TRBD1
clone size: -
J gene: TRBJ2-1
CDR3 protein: CASSDRGYEQFF
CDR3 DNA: TGTGCCAGCAGTGACAGGGGATATGAGCAGTTCTTC

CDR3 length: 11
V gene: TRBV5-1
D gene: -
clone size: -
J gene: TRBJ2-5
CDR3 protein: CASSLLKTQYF
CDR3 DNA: TGCGCCAGCAGCTTGTTAAAGACCCAGTACTTC

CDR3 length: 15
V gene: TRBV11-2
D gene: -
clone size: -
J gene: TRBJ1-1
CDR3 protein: CASSLRLDGNTEAFF
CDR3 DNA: TGTGCCAGCAGCTTGCGGTTAGATGGGAACACTGAAGCTTTCTTT

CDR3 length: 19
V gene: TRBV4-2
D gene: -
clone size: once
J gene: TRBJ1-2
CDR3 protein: CASSQDLPLEGLKIYGYTF
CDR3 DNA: TGTGCCAGCAGCCAAGATCTCCCGCTCGAAGGACTGAAGATCTATGGCTACACCTTC

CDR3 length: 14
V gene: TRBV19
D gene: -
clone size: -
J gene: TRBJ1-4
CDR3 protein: CASSPGRLNEKLFF
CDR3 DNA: TGTGCCAGTAGTCCGGGACGGTTGAATGAAAAACTGTTTTTT

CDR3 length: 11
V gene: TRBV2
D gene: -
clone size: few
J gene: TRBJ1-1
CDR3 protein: CASNEGTEAFF
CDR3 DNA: TGTGCCAGCAACGAGGGGACGGAAGCTTTCTTT

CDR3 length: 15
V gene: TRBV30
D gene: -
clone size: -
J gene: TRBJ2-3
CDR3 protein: CAWSAKAEGTDTQYF
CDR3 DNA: TGTGCCTGGAGTGCAAAAGCGGAGGGCACAGATACGCAGTATTTT

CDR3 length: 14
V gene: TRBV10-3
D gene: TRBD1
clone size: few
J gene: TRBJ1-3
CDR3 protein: CANRGDSSGNTIYF
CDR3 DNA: TGTGCCAACAGGGGCGACTCCTCTGGAAACACCATATATTTT

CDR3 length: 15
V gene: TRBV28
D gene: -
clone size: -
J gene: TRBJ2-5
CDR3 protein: CASSLPGNYYWTQYF
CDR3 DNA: TGTGCCAGCAGTTTACCCGGGAACTATTATTGGACCCAGTACTTC

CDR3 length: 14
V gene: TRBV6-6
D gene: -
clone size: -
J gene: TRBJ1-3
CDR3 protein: CASSYGRSGNTIYF
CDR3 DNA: TGTGCCAGCAGTTACGGACGATCTGGAAACACCATATATTTT

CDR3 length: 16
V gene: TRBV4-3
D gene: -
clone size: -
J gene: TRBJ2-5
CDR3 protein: CASSQATTQGGETQYF
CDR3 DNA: TGCGCCAGCAGCCAAGCCACTACCCAGGGGGGGGAGACCCAGTACTTC

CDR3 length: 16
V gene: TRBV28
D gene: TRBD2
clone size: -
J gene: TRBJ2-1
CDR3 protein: CASSFWGLAGVNEQFF
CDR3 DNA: TGTGCCAGCAGTTTCTGGGGACTAGCGGGAGTCAATGAGCAGTTCTTC

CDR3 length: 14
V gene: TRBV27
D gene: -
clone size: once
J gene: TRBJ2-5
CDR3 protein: CASSRGLEAETQYF
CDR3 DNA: TGTGCCAGCAGTAGGGGTTTAGAGGCAGAGACCCAGTACTTC

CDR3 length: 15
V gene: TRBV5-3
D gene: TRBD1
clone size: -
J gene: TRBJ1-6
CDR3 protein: CARSFGTERNSPLHF
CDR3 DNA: TGTGCCAGAAGCTTCGGGACAGAGAGAAATTCACCCCTCCACTTT

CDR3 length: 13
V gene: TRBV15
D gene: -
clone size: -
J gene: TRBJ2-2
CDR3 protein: CATSPSGSGELFF
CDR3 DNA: TGTGCCACCAGCCCCTCCGGTTCCGGGGAGCTGTTTTTT

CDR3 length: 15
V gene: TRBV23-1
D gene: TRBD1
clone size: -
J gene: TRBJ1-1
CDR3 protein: CASSQSGQGGTEAFF
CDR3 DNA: TGCGCCAGCAGTCAATCTGGACAGGGTGGCACTGAAGCTTTCTTT

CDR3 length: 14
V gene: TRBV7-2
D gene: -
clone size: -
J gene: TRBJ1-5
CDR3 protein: CASSLDQGNQPQHF
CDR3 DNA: TGTGCCAGCAGCTTAGACCAGGGGAACCAGCCCCAGCATTTT

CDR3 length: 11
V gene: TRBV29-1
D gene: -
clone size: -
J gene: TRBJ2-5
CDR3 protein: CSVADLETQYF
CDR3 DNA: TGCAGCGTTGCCGATTTGGAGACCCAGTACTTC

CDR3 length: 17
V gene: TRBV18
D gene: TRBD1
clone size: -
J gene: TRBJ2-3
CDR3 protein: CASSDKKGQRFTDTQYF
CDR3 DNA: TGTGCCAGCTCAGACAAGAAGGGACAGAGATTCACAGATACGCAGTATTTT

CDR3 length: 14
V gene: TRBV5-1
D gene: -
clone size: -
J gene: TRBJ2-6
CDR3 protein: CASLRTPGANVLTF
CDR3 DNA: TGCGCCAGTCTAAGGACTCCTGGGGCCAACGTCCTGACTTTC

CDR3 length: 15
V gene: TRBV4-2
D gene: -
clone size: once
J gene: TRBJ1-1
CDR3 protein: CASSRPQGSNSEAFF
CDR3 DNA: TGTGCCAGCAGCCGTCCCCAGGGATCCAACTCTGAAGCTTTCTTT

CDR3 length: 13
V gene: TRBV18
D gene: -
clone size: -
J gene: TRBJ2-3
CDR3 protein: CASSSLEKDTQYF
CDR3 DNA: TGTGCCAGCTCATCCCTAGAGAAAGATACGCAGTATTTT

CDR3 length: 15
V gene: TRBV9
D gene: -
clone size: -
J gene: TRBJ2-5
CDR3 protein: CASSTHLAIQETQYF
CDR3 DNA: TGTGCCAGCAGCACCCATCTAGCGATCCAAGAGACCCAGTACTTC

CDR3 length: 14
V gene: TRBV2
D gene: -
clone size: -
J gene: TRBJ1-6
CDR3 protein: CASSRTGRNSPLHF
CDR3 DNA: TGTGCCAGCAGCCGCACAGGGAGGAATTCACCCCTCCACTTT

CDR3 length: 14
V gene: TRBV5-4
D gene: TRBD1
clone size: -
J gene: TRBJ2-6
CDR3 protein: CASTRTGGSGVLTF
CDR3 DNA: TGTGCCAGTACCCGGACAGGGGGTTCAGGCGTCCTGACTTTC

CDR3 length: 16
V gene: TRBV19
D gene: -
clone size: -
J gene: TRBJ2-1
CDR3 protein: CASREQGRITYNEQFF
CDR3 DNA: TGTGCCAGTAGAGAACAGGGGAGGATCACCTACAATGAGCAGTTCTTC

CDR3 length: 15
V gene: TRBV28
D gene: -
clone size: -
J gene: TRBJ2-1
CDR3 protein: CASSVNRATYNEQFF
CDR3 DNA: TGTGCCAGCAGTGTTAACAGGGCTACCTACAATGAGCAGTTCTTC

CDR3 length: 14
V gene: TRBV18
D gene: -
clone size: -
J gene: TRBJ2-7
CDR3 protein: CASSPASGTYEQYF
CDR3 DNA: TGTGCCAGCTCACCCGCCAGCGGAACCTACGAGCAGTACTTC

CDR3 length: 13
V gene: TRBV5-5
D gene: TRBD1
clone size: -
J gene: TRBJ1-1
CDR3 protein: CASRTGRFTEAFF
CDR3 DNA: TGTGCCAGTCGGACAGGGCGATTCACTGAAGCTTTCTTT

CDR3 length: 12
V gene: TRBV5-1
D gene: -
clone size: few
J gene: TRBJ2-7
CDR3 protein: CASSKDSYEQYF
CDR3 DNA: TGCGCCAGCAGCAAGGACTCCTACGAGCAGTACTTC

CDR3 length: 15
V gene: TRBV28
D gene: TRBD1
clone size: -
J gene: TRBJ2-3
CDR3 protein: CASSFGTGASDTQYF
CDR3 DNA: TGTGCCAGCAGTTTTGGGACAGGGGCATCAGATACGCAGTATTTT

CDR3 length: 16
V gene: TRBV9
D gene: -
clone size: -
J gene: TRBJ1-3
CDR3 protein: CASSVEEGGSGNTIYF
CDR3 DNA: TGTGCCAGCAGCGTAGAGGAGGGGGGATCTGGAAACACCATATATTTT

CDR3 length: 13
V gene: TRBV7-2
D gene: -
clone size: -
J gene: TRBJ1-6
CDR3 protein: CASSPLGGSPLHF
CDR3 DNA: TGTGCCAGCAGCCCATTGGGGGGTTCACCCCTCCACTTT

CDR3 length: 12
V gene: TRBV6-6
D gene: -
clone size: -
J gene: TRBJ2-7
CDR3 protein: CASSQQGYEQYF
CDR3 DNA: TGTGCCAGCAGTCAACAGGGCTACGAGCAGTACTTC

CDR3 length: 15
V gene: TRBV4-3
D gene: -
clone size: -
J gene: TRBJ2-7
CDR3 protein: CASSQERGTLLEQYF
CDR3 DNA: TGCGCCAGCAGCCAAGAGAGAGGGACTCTGCTCGAGCAGTACTTC

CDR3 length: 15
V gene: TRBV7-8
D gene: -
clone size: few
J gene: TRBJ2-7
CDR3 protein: CASSLARTGRDEQYF
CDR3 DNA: TGTGCCAGCAGCTTAGCGCGGACAGGGAGGGACGAGCAGTACTTC

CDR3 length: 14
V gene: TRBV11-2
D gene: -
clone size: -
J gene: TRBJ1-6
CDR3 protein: CASSPNTHNSPLHF
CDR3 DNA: TGTGCCAGCAGCCCAAATACACATAATTCACCCCTCCACTTT

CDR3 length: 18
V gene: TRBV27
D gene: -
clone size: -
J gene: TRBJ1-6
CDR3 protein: CASSPLRDMFSYNSPLHF
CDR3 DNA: TGTGCCAGCAGTCCCCTCCGGGACATGTTCTCCTATAATTCACCCCTCCACTTT

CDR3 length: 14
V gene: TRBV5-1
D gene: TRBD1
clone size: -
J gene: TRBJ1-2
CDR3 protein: CASSDQGAGYGYTF
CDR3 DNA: TGCGCCAGCAGCGATCAGGGGGCCGGCTATGGCTACACCTTC

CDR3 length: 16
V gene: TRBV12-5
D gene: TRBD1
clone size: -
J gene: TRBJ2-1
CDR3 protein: CASGPPTGQGIDEQFF
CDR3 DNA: TGTGCTAGTGGTCCGCCTACGGGACAGGGCATCGATGAGCAGTTCTTC

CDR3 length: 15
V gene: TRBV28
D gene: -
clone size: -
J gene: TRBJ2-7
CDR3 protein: CASSLRLANWGEQYF
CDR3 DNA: TGTGCCAGCAGTTTAAGGCTCGCGAATTGGGGAGAGCAGTACTTC

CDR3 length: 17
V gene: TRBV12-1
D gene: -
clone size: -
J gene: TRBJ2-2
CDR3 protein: CARPGQGAALNTGELFF
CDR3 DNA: TGTGCCAGGCCGGGACAGGGGGCAGCCTTGAACACCGGGGAGCTGTTTTTT

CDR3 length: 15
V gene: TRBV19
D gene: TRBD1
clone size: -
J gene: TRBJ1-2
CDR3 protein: CASIEGQLPNYGYTF
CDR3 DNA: TGTGCCAGTATTGAGGGACAGCTTCCTAACTATGGCTACACCTTC

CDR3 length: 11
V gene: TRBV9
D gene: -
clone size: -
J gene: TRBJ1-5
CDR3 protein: CASSSIRPQHF
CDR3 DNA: TGTGCCAGCAGCAGTATTCGGCCCCAGCATTTT

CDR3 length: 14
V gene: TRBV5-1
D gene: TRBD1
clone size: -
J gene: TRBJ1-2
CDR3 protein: CASSLGRGLYGYTF
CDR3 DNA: TGCGCCAGCAGCTTGGGCAGGGGGCTATATGGCTACACCTTC

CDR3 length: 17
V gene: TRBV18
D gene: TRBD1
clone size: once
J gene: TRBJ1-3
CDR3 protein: CASSPSTTGGSGNTIYF
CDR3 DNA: TGTGCCAGCTCACCATCAACGACAGGGGGCTCTGGAAACACCATATATTTT

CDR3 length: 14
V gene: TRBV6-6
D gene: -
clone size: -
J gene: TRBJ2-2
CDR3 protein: CASSYSGGTGELFF
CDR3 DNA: TGTGCCAGCAGTTACTCGGGGGGCACCGGGGAGCTGTTTTTT